Many counts were recorded for the clone carrying this T cell receptor beta chain. Treatment of any kind had been given to no patient before thyroid surgery. TCRdb re-clonotyped the PCR reads via MiXCR. The sample contains about 49,000 clones, approximately 20% of which appear only once. The data were obtained in a study of metastatic and nonmetastatic thyroid tumors. V trimming: 2 bases; J trimming: 6 bases; junction bases outside the gene matches: 7. The CDR3 is made up of 15 amino acids. Germline CDR1 and CDR2: KGHDR and SFDVKD. This chain uses TRBV24-1 with TRBJ2-3, with 7 bases aligning to TRBD1. The specimen was blood. This clonotype originated in a female donor with papillary thyroid cancer or a benign thyroid nodule (not recorded which). Some clones in this sample may be carry-over from other donors' samples. Here the CDR3 reads CATSDYRGEPDTQYF. The CDR3 coding sequence is TGTGCCACCAGTGATTACAGGGGCGAGCCTGATACGCAGTATTTT.